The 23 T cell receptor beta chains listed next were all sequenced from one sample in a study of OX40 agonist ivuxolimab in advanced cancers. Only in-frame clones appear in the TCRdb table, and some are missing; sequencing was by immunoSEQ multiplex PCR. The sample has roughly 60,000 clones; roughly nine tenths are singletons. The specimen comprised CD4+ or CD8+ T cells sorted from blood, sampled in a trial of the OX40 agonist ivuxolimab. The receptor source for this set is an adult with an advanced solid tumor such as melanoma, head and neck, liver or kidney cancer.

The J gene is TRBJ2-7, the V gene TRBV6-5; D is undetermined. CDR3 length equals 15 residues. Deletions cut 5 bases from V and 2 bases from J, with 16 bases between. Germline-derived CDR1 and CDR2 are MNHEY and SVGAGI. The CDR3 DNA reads TGTGCCAGCAGTGTTTCGGCGGTGCTAACCTACGAGCAGTACTTC. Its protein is CASSVSAVLTYEQYF.

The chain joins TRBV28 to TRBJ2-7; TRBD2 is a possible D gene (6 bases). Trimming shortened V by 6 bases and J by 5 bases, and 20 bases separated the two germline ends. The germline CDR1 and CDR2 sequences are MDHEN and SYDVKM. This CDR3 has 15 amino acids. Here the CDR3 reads CASRAVAANPNEQYF. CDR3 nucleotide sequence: TGTGCCAGCAGGGCCGTAGCGGCAAATCCTAACGAGCAGTACTTC.

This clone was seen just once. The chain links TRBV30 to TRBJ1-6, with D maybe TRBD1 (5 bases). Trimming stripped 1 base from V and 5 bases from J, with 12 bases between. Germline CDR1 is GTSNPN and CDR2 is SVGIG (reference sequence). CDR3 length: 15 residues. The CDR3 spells CAWSAYRTNNSPLHF. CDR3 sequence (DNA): TGTGCCTGGAGTGCTTACAGGACAAATAATTCACCCCTCCACTTT.

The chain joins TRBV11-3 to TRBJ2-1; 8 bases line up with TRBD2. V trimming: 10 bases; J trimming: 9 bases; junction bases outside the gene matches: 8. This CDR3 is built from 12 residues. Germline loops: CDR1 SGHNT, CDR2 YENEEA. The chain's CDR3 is CATGTRYGEQFF. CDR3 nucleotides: TGTGCCACCGGGACTAGGTATGGTGAGCAGTTCTTC.

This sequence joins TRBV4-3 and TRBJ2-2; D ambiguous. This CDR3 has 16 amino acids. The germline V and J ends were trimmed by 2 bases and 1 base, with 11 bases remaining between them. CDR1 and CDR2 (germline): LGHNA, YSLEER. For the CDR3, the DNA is TGCGCCAGCAGCCAACGAACAACTCTGAACACCGGGGAGCTGTTTTTT. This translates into CASSQRTTLNTGELFF.

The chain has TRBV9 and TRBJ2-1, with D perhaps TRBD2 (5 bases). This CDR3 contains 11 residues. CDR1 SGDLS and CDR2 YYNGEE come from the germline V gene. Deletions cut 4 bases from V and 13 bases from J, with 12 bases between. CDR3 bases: TGTGCCAGCAGCTTGGGAGTAGTTCAGTTCTTC. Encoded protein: CASSLGVVQFF.

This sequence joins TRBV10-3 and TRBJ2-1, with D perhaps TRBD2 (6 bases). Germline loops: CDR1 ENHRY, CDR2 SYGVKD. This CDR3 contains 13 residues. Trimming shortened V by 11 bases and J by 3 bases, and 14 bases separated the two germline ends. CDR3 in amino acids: CAARDSDYNEQFF. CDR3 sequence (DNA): TGTGCCGCCCGGGACTCCGACTACAATGAGCAGTTCTTC.

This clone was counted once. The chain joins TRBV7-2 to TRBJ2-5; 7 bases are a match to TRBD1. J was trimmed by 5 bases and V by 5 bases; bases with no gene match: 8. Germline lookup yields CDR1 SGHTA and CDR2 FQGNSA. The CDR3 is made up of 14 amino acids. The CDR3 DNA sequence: TGTGCCAGCAGCCCGACAGGGAGCGATGAGACCCAGTACTTC. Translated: CASSPTGSDETQYF.

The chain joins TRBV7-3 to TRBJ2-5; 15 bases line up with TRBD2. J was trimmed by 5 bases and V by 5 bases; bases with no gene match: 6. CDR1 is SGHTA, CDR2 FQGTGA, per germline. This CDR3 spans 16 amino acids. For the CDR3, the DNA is TGTGCCAGCAGCCCCGGACTAGCGGGAGGGATGGAGACCCAGTACTTC. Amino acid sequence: CASSPGLAGGMETQYF.

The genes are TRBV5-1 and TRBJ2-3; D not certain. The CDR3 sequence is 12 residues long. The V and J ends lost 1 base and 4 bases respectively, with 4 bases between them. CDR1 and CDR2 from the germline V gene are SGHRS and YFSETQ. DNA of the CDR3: TGCGCCAGCAGCTTGAAGGCAGATACGCAGTATTTT. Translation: CASSLKADTQYF.

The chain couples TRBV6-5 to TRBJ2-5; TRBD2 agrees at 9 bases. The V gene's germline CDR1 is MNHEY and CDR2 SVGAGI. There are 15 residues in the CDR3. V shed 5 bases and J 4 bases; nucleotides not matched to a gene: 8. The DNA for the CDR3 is TGTGCCAGCAGTCCTCCGGGACTAGCAGCAGAGACCCAGTACTTC. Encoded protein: CASSPPGLAAETQYF.

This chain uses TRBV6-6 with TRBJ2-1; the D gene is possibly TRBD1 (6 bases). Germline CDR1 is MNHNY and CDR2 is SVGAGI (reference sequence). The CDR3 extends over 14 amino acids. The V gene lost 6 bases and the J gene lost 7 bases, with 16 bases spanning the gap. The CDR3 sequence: CASRNGQFQNEQFF. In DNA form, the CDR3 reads TGTGCCAGCAGGAACGGACAGTTTCAAAATGAGCAGTTCTTC.

CDR3 coding DNA: TGCGCCAGCAGGCGGAGCCAAGAGACCCAGTACTTC. Protein: CASRRSQETQYF. V gene TRBV10-2 combines with J gene TRBJ2-5; unclear D gene. Trimming cost V 6 bases and J 1 base, with 6 bases left between them. There are 12 residues in the CDR3. Germline CDR1 is WSHSY and CDR2 is SAAADI.

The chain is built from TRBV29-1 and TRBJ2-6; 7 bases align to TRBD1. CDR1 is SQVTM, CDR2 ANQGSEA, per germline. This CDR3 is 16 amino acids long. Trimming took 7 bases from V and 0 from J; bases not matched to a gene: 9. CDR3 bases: TGCAGCGCCCTGTCCCGGGACAGCTCTGGGGCCAACGTCCTGACTTTC. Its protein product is CSALSRDSSGANVLTF.

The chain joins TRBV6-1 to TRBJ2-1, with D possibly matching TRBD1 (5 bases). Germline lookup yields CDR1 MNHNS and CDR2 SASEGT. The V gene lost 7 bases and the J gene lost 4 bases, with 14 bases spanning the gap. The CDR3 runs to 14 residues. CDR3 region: CASTQGAKYNEQFF. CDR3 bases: TGTGCCAGCACCCAAGGGGCAAAATACAATGAGCAGTTCTTC.

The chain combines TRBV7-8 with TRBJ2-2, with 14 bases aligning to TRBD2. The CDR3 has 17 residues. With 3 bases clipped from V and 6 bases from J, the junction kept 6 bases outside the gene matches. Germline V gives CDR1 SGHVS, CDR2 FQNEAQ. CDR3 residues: CASSFLGLAGVSGELFF. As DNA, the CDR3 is TGTGCCAGCAGCTTCCTGGGACTAGCGGGAGTCTCCGGGGAGCTGTTTTTT.

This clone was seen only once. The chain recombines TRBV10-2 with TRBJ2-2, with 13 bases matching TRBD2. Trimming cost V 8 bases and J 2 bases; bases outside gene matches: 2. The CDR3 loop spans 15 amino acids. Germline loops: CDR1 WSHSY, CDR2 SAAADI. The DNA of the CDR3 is TGCGCCAGCTGGGGACTAGCGGGAAACACCGGGGAGCTGTTTTTT. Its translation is CASWGLAGNTGELFF.

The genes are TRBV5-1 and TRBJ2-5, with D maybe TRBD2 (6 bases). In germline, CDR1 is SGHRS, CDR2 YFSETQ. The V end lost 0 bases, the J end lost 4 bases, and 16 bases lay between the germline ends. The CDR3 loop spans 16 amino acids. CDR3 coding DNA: TGCGCCAGCAGCTTGGGGGGGGACCCCGGCACAGAGACCCAGTACTTC. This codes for CASSLGGDPGTETQYF. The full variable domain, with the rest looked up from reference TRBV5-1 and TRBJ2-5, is KAGVTQTPRYLIKTRGQQVTLSCSPISGHRSVSWYQQTPGQGLQFLFEYFSETQRNKGNFPGRFSGRQFSNSRSEMNVSTLELGDSALYLCASSLGGDPGTETQYFGPGTRLLVL.

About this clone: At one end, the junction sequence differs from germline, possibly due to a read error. This CDR3 is CASSLGVLAGPTWIF. The CDR3 DNA is TGTGCCAGCAGCTTAGGTGTACTAGCGGGTCCAACGTGGATCTTC. The chain employs TRBV7-8 and TRBJ2-1; 9 bases align to TRBD2. Germline V CDR1 and CDR2: SGHVS, FQNEAQ. CDR3 size: 15 residues.

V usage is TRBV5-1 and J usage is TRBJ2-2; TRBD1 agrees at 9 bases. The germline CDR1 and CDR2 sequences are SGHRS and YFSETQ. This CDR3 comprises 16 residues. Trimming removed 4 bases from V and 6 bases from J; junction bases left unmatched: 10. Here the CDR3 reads CASSTGQGRVAGELFF. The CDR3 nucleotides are TGCGCCAGCAGCACCGGACAGGGGAGGGTTGCCGGGGAGCTGTTTTTT.

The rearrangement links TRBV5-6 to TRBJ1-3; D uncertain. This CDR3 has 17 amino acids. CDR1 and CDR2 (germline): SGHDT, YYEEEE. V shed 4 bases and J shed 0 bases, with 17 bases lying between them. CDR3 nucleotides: TGTGCCAGCAGCGATTGGTTCCGGGGAAGCTCTGGAAACACCATATATTTT. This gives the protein CASSDWFRGSSGNTIYF. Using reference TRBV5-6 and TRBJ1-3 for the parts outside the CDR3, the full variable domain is DAGVTQSPTHLIKTRGQQVTLRCSPKSGHDTVSWYQQALGQGPQFIFQYYEEEERQRGNFPDRFSGHQFPNYSSELNVNALLLGDSALYLCASSDWFRGSSGNTIYFGEGSWLTVV.

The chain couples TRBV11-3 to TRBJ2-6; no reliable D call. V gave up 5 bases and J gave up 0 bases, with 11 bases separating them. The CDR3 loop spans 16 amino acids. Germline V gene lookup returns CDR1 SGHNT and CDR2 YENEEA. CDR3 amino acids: CASSMQVSSGANVLTF. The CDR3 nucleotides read TGTGCCAGCAGCATGCAGGTTAGCTCTGGGGCCAACGTCCTGACTTTC.

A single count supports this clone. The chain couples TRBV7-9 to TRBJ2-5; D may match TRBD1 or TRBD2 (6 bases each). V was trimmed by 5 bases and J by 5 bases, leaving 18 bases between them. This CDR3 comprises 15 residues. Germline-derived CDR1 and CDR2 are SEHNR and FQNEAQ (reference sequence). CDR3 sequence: CASSPGAHQGETQYF. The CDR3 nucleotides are TGTGCCAGCAGCCCGGGGGCGCACCAAGGGGAGACCCAGTACTTC. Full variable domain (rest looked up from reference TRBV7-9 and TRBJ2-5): DTGVSQNPRHKITKRGQNVTFRCDPISEHNRLYWYRQTLGQGPEFLTYFQNEAQLEKSRLLSDRFSAERPKGSFSTLEIQRTEQGDSAMYLCASSPGAHQGETQYFGPGTRLLVL.